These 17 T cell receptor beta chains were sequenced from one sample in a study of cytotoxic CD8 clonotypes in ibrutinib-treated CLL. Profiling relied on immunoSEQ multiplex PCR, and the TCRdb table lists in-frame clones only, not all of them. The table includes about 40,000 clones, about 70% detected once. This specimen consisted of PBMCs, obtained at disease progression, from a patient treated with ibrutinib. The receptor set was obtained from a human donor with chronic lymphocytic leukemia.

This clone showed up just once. This chain's CDR3 is CASGGTANTEAFF. The CDR3 DNA is TGTGCCAGCGGGGGGACAGCAAACACTGAAGCTTTCTTT. The rearrangement joins TRBV7-3 to TRBJ1-1; 7 bases line up with TRBD1. The CDR3 extends over 13 amino acids. In germline, CDR1 is SGHTA, CDR2 FQGTGA. The V gene end was trimmed by 8 bases and the J gene end by 2 bases; junction bases not matched to a gene: 5.

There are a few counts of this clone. The CDR3 sequence is CASRGPSSYNEQFF. The CDR3 DNA reads TGTGCCAGTAGGGGCCCGAGCTCCTACAATGAGCAGTTCTTC. V gene TRBV19 combines with J gene TRBJ2-1; no definite D call. Germline V lookup: CDR1 LNHDA, CDR2 SQIVND (reference sequence). The CDR3 extends over 14 amino acids. V was trimmed by 6 bases and J by 0 bases, leaving 9 bases between them. The variable domain in full, completed from reference TRBV19 and TRBJ2-1, reads DGGITQSPKYLFRKEGQNVTLSCEQNLNHDAMYWYRQDPGQGLRLIYYSQIVNDFQKGDIAEGYSVSREKKESFPLTVTSAQKNPTAFYLCASRGPSSYNEQFFGPGTRLTVL.

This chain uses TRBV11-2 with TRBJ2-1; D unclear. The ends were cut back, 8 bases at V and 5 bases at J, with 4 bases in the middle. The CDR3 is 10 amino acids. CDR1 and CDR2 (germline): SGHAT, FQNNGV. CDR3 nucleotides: TGTGCCAGCGAGGACAATGAGCAGTTCTTC. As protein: CASEDNEQFF.

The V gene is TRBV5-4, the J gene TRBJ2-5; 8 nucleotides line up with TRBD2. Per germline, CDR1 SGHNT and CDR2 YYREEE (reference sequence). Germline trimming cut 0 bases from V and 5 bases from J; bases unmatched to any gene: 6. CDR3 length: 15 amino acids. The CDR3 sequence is CASSLGSGSWETQYF. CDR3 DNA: TGTGCCAGCAGCTTGGGCAGCGGGAGCTGGGAGACCCAGTACTTC.

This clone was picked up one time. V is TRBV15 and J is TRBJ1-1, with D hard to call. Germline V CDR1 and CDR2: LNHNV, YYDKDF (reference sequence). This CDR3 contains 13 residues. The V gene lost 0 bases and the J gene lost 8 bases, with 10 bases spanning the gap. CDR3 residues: CATSRDGGREAFF. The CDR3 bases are TGTGCCACCAGCAGAGATGGTGGACGGGAAGCTTTCTTT.

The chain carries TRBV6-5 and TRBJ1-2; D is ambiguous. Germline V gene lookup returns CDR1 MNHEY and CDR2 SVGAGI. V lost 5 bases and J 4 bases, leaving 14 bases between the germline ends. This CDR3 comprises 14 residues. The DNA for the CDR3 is TGTGCCAGCAGTAGGGATCGGGCCATCTATGGCTACACCTTC. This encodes CASSRDRAIYGYTF.

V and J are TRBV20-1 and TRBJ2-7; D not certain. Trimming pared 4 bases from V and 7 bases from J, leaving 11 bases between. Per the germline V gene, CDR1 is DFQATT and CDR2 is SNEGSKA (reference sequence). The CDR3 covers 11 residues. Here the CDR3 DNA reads TGCAGTGCTACCCCTTCGAGGGAGCAGTACTTC. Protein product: CSATPSREQYF.

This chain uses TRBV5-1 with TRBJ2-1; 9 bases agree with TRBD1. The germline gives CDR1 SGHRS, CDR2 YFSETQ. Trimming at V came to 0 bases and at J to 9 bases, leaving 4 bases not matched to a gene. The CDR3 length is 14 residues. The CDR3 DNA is TGCGCCAGCAGCTTGGGGACAGGGGTTGGTGAGCAGTTCTTC. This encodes CASSLGTGVGEQFF.

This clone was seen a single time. The chain's CDR3 is CASRQPGLAGGPRNNEQFF. The CDR3 nucleotides are TGTGCCAGCAGACAGCCGGGACTAGCGGGGGGGCCTAGGAACAATGAGCAGTTCTTC. The chain has TRBV2 and TRBJ2-1; 16 bases are shared with TRBD2. V lost 6 bases, J lost 5 bases, and 13 bases stayed unmatched. Germline loops: CDR1 SNHLY, CDR2 FYNNEI. This CDR3 has 19 amino acids. The entire variable domain, with the rest obtained from reference TRBV2 and TRBJ2-1, is as follows: EPEVTQTPSHQVTQMGQEVILRCVPISNHLYFYWYRQILGQKVEFLVSFYNNEISEKSEIFDDQFSVERPDGSNFTLKIRSTKLEDSAMYFCASRQPGLAGGPRNNEQFFGPGTRLTVL.

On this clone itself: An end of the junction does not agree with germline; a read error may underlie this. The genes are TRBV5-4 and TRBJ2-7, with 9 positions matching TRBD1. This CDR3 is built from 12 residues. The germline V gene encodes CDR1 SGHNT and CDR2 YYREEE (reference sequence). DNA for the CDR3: TGTGCCAGCAGCCGACTAGGGGACAGGGACCTCTTC. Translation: CASSRLGDRDLF.

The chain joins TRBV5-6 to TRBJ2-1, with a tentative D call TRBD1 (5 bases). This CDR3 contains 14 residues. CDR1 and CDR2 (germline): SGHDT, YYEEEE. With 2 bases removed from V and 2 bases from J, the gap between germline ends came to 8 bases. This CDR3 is CASSFLGPYNEQFF. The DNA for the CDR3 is TGTGCCAGCAGCTTTTTGGGGCCCTACAATGAGCAGTTCTTC.

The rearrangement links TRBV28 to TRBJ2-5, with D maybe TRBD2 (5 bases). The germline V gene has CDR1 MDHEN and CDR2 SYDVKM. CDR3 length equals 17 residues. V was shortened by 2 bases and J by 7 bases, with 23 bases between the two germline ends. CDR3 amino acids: CASSLSRLAGPQRTQYF. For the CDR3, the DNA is TGTGCCAGCAGTTTAAGTCGGCTAGCCGGGCCCCAACGGACCCAGTACTTC.

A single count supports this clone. As DNA, the CDR3 is TGTGCCAGCAGTTACAGCGGGGCTCAGCCCCAGCATTTT. Encoded protein: CASSYSGAQPQHF. The chain has TRBV6-6 and TRBJ1-5, with D perhaps TRBD1 (5 bases). V lost 2 bases to trimming and J lost 6 bases, with 8 bases between them. The CDR3 length is 13 residues. Germline V gene lookup returns CDR1 MNHNY and CDR2 SVGAGI (reference sequence).

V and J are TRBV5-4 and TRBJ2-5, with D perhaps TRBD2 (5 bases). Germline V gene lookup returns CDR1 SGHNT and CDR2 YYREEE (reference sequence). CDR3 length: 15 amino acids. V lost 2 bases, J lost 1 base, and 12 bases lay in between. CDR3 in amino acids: CASSFSGSPQETQYF. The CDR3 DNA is TGTGCCAGCAGCTTTAGTGGGAGCCCCCAAGAGACCCAGTACTTC.

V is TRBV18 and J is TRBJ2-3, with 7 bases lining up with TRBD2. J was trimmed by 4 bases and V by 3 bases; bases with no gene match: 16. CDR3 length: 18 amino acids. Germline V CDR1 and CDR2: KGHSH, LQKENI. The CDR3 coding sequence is TGTGCCAGCTCACCCGAAGAGGTGTGGGAGGGGATCCCAGATACGCAGTATTTT. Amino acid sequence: CASSPEEVWEGIPDTQYF. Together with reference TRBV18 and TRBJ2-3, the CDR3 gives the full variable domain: NAGVMQNPRHLVRRRGQEARLRCSPMKGHSHVYWYRQLPEEGLKFMVYLQKENIIDESGMPKERFSAEFPKEGPSILRIQQVVRGDSAAYFCASSPEEVWEGIPDTQYFGPGTRLTVL.

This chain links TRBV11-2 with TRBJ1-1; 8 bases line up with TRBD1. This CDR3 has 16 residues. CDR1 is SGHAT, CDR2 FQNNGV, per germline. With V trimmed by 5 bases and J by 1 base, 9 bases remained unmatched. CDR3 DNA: TGTGCCAGCAGCCGTCACCGACAGGGGCGGAACACTGAAGCTTTCTTT. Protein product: CASSRHRQGRNTEAFF.

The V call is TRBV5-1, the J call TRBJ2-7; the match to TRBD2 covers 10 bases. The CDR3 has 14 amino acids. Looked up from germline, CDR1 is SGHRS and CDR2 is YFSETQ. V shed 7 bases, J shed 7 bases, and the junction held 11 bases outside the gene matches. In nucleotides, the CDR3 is TGCGCCAGCGAGCAAGCGGGAGGGGTAGAAGAGCAGTACTTC. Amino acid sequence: CASEQAGGVEEQYF.